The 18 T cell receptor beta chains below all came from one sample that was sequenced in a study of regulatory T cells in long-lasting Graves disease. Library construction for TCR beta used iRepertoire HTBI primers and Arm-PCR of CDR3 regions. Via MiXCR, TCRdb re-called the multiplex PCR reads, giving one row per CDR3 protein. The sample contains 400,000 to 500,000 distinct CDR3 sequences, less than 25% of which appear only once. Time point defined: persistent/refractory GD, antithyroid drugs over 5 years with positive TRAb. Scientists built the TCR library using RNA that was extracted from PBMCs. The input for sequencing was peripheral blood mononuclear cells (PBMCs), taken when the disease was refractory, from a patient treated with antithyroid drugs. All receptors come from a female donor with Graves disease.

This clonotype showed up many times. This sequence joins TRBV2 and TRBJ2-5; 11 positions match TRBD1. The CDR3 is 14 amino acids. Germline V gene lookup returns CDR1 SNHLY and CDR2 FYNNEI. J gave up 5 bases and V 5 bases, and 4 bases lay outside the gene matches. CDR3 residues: CASSRGTGGETQYF. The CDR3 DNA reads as TGTGCCAGCAGTAGAGGGACAGGGGGTGAGACCCAGTACTTC.

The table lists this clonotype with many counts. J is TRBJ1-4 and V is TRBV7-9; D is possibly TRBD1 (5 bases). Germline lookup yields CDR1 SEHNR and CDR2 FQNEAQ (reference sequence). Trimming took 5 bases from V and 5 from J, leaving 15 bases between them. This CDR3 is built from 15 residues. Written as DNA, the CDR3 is TGTGCCAGCAGCAAAGAGGGACTCAGGAATGAAAAACTGTTTTTT. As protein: CASSKEGLRNEKLFF. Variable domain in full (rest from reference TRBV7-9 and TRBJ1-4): DTGVSQNPRHKITKRGQNVTFRCDPISEHNRLYWYRQTLGQGPEFLTYFQNEAQLEKSRLLSDRFSAERPKGSFSTLEIQRTEQGDSAMYLCASSKEGLRNEKLFFGSGTQLSVL.

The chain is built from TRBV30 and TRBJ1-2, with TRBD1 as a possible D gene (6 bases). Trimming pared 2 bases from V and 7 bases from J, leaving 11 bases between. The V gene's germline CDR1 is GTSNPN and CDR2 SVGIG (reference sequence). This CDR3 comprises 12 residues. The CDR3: CAWSPWGPGYTF. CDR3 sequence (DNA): TGTGCCTGGAGTCCGTGGGGGCCTGGCTACACCTTC.

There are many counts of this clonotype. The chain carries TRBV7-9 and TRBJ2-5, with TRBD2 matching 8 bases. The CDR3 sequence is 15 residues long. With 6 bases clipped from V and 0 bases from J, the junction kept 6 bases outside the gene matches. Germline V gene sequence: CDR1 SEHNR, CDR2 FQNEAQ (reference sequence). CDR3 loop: CASSSRGGNQETQYF. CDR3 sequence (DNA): TGTGCCAGCAGTTCACGGGGGGGCAACCAAGAGACCCAGTACTTC.

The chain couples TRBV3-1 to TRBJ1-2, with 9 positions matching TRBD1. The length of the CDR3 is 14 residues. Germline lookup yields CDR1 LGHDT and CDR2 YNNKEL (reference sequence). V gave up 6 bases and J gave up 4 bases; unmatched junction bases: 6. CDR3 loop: CASRLTGGRYGYTF. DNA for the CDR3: TGTGCCAGCAGACTCACAGGGGGCCGCTATGGCTACACCTTC.

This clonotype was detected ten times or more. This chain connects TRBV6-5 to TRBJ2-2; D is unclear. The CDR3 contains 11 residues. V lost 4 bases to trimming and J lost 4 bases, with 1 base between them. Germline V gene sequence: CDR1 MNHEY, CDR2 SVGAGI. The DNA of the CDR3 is TGTGCCAGCAGTTTCACCGGGGAGCTGTTTTTT. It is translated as CASSFTGELFF.

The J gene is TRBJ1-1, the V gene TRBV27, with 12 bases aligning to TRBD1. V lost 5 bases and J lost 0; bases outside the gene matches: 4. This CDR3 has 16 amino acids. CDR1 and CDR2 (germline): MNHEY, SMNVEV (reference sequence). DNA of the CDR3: TGTGCCAGCAGTAGCGGGACAGGGGGCGTGAACACTGAAGCTTTCTTT. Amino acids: CASSSGTGGVNTEAFF.

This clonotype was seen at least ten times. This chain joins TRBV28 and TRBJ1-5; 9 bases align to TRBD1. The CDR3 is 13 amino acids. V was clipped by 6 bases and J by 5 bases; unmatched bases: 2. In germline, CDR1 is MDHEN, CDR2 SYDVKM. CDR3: CASSWDRDQPQHF. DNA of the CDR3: TGTGCCAGCAGCTGGGACAGGGATCAGCCCCAGCATTTT.

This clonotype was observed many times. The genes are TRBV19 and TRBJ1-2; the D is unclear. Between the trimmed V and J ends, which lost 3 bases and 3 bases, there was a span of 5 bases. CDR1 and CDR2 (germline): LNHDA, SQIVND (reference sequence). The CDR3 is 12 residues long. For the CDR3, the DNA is TGTGCCAGTAGTATGAAAGACTATGGCTACACCTTC. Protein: CASSMKDYGYTF. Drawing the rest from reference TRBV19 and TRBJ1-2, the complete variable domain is DGGITQSPKYLFRKEGQNVTLSCEQNLNHDAMYWYRQDPGQGLRLIYYSQIVNDFQKGDIAEGYSVSREKKESFPLTVTSAQKNPTAFYLCASSMKDYGYTFGSGTRLTVV.

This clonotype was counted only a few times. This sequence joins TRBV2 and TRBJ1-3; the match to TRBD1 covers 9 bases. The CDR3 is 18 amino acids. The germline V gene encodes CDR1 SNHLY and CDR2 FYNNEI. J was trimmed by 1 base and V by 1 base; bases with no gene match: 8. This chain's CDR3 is CASSEEGTGIGSGNTIYF. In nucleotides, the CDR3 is TGTGCCAGCAGTGAAGAGGGGACAGGGATCGGGTCTGGAAACACCATATATTTT.

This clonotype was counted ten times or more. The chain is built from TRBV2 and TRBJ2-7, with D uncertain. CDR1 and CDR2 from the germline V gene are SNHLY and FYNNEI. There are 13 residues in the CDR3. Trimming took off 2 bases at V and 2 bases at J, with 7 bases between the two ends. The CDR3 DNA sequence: TGTGCCAGCAGTGAAAGGGTAGCCTACGAGCAGTACTTC. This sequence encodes CASSERVAYEQYF. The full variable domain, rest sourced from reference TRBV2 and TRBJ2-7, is EPEVTQTPSHQVTQMGQEVILRCVPISNHLYFYWYRQILGQKVEFLVSFYNNEISEKSEIFDDQFSVERPDGSNFTLKIRSTKLEDSAMYFCASSERVAYEQYFGPGTRLTVT.

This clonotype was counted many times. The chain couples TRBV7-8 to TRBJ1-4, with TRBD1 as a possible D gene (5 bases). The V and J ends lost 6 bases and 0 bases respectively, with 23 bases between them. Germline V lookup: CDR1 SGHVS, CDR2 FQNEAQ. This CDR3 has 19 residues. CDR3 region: CASSPERGEIVATNEKLFF. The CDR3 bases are TGTGCCAGCAGTCCCGAGCGGGGCGAAATAGTTGCAACTAATGAAAAACTGTTTTTT.

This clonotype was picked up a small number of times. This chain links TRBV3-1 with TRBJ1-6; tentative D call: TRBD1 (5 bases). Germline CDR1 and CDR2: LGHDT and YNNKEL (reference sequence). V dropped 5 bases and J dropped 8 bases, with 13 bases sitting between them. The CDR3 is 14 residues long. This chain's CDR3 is CASSTGTLDSPLHF. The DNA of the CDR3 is TGTGCCAGCAGCACCGGGACTTTGGATTCACCCCTCCACTTT.

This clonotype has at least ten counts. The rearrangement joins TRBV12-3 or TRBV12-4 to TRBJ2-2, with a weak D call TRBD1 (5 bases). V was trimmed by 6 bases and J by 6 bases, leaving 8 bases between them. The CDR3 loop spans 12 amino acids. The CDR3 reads CASSQGSGELFF. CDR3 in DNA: TGTGCCAGCAGCCAGGGATCCGGGGAGCTGTTTTTT.

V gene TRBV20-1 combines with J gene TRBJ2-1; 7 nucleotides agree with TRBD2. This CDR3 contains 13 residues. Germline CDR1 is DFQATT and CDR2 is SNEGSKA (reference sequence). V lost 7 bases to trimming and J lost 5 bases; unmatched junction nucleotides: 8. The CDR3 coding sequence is TGCAGTGGTAAAGCTAGCGGCAACAATGAGCAGTTCTTC. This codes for CSGKASGNNEQFF.

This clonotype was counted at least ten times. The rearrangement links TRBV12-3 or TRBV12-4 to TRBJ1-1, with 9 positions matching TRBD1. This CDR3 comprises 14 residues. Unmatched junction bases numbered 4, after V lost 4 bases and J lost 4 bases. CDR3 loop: CASSWDRVLTEAFF. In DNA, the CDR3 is TGTGCCAGCAGTTGGGACAGGGTCCTCACTGAAGCTTTCTTT.

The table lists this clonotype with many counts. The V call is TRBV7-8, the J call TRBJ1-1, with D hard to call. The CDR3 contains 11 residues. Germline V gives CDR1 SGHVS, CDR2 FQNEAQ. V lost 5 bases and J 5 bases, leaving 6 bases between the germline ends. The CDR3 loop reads CASSLHTEAFF. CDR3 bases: TGTGCCAGCAGCCTCCATACTGAAGCTTTCTTT.

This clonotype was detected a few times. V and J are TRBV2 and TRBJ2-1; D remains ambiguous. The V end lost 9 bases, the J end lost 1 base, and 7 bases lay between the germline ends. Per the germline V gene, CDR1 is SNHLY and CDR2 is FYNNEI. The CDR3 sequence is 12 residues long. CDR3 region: CARTVSYNEQFF. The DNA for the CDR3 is TGTGCCAGGACTGTATCCTACAATGAGCAGTTCTTC.